The 27 T cell receptor beta chains given below trace back to one sample, sequenced in a study of technical replicates of blood from a handful of donors. Clones were sequenced by immunoSEQ multiplex PCR, and TCRdb holds only the in-frame ones, with some missing. Of about 82,000 clones in the sample, 96% were seen once. The sequencing sample was made of T cells isolated from PBMCs. The source is a human donor in good health.

The J gene is TRBJ1-3, the V gene TRBV6-6; D perhaps matches TRBD1 (6 bases). Per germline, CDR1 MNHNY and CDR2 SVGAGI (reference sequence). The CDR3 loop spans 16 amino acids. V was pared by 2 bases and J by 0 bases, with 11 bases between. The CDR3, as DNA: TGTGCCAGCAGTTACGGACAGTCAGTCTCTGGAAACACCATATATTTT. Translation gives CASSYGQSVSGNTIYF.

The rearrangement uses TRBV6-6 and TRBJ2-7; 7 bases map to TRBD2. The trim removed 5 bases at V and 5 bases at J, leaving 12 bases unmatched. The CDR3 covers 15 residues. In germline, CDR1 is MNHNY, CDR2 SVGAGI (reference sequence). The CDR3 DNA reads TGTGCCAGCAGTCGACCGCGGGAGCTCTTCAACGAGCAGTACTTC. Its protein product is CASSRPRELFNEQYF.

As for this clone: The junction departs from germline at one end; a sequencing error may be responsible. This chain connects TRBV9 to TRBJ2-7, with 14 bases identical to TRBD2. CDR3 length: 13 residues. Germline V gives CDR1 SGDLS, CDR2 YYNGEE. The CDR3 is CASSAGTSGSMDF. The CDR3 bases are TGTGCCAGCAGCGCCGGGACTAGCGGGAGTATGGACTTC.

The chain uses TRBV28 and TRBJ2-1, with 10 bases aligning to TRBD2. The V gene end was trimmed by 4 bases and the J gene end by 5 bases; junction bases not matched to a gene: 5. CDR1 and CDR2 (germline): MDHEN, SYDVKM. The CDR3 is made up of 15 amino acids. This chain's CDR3 is CASSWGLASNNEQFF. CDR3 sequence (DNA): TGTGCCAGCAGTTGGGGACTAGCGTCAAACAATGAGCAGTTCTTC.

This rearrangement joins TRBV7-9 to TRBJ2-3, with a tentative D call TRBD2 (5 bases). CDR1 and CDR2 (germline): SEHNR, FQNEAQ (reference sequence). The CDR3 has 16 residues. V was clipped by 4 bases and J by 0 bases, with 14 bases between them. CDR3: CASSSGLVPSTDTQYF. CDR3 nucleotide sequence: TGTGCCAGCAGCTCCGGACTGGTTCCTAGCACAGATACGCAGTATTTT.

V usage is TRBV11-3 and J usage is TRBJ2-1; D is perhaps TRBD2 (5 bases). Germline values: CDR1 SGHNT, CDR2 YENEEA. The CDR3 totals 15 residues. V lost 0 bases and J 8 bases, leaving 14 bases between the germline ends. The CDR3 reads CASSLERESLDEQFF. The CDR3 region has the DNA TGTGCCAGCAGCTTAGAGAGGGAGTCCCTGGATGAGCAGTTCTTC.

The chain joins TRBV9 to TRBJ2-7, with 7 bases identical to TRBD2. V gave up 4 bases and J gave up 4 bases; unmatched junction bases: 11. This CDR3 comprises 15 residues. Germline-derived CDR1 and CDR2 are SGDLS and YYNGEE. CDR3 bases: TGTGCCAGCAGCCCAGATCAAGCGGGGTCATACGAGCAGTACTTC. It yields the protein CASSPDQAGSYEQYF.

This clone appeared a single time. The V call is TRBV12-5, the J call TRBJ1-5; 9 bases align to TRBD1. The CDR3 is 14 amino acids. CDR1 is LGHNT and CDR2 is FRNRAP in the germline V gene. With 4 bases clipped from V and 7 bases from J, the junction kept 5 bases outside the gene matches. CDR3 in DNA: TGTGCTAGTGGTTCGGGACAGGGAGGACAGCCCCAGCATTTT. As protein: CASGSGQGGQPQHF.

The chain has TRBV15 and TRBJ2-5; no firm D call. The CDR3 has 15 amino acids. The V end lost 1 base, the J end lost 3 bases, and 12 bases lay between the germline ends. Germline loops: CDR1 LNHNV, CDR2 YYDKDF (reference sequence). The chain's CDR3 is CATSRGPMVEETQYF. The CDR3, as DNA: TGTGCCACCAGCAGAGGCCCTATGGTGGAAGAGACCCAGTACTTC.

V gene TRBV5-4 combines with J gene TRBJ1-2; a weak D match, TRBD1 (5 bases). V was trimmed by 4 bases and J by 4 bases, leaving 8 bases between them. Germline lookup yields CDR1 SGHNT and CDR2 YYREEE (reference sequence). CDR3 length: 12 amino acids. The CDR3 sequence is CASSRQPYGYTF. For the CDR3, the DNA is TGTGCCAGCAGCCGACAGCCCTATGGCTACACCTTC. The full variable domain, rest sourced from reference TRBV5-4 and TRBJ1-2, is ETGVTQSPTHLIKTRGQQVTLRCSSQSGHNTVSWYQQALGQGPQFIFQYYREEENGRGNFPPRFSGLQFPNYSSELNVNALELDDSALYLCASSRQPYGYTFGSGTRLTVV.

This clone was detected only once. The chain couples TRBV10-1 to TRBJ2-7; TRBD2 matches at 11 bases. The V gene end was trimmed by 5 bases and the J gene end by 4 bases; junction bases not matched to a gene: 19. The V gene's germline CDR1 is WNHNN and CDR2 SYGVQD (reference sequence). There are 19 residues in the CDR3. CDR3 region: CASSRRTYSGRAFSYEQYF. Written as DNA, the CDR3 is TGCGCCAGCAGTAGGCGGACGTATAGCGGGAGGGCCTTCTCGTACGAGCAGTACTTC.

The chain links TRBV9 to TRBJ1-4; no clear D. Deletions cut 0 bases from V and 5 bases from J, with 5 bases between. CDR1 and CDR2 (germline): SGDLS, YYNGEE. This CDR3 has 13 amino acids. The CDR3: CASSVAMNEKLFF. In DNA, the CDR3 is TGTGCCAGCAGCGTAGCCATGAATGAAAAACTGTTTTTT.

The V and J genes are TRBV5-1 and TRBJ2-1; TRBD1 aligns across 10 bases. Germline V gene sequence: CDR1 SGHRS, CDR2 YFSETQ. With 0 bases clipped from V and 5 bases from J, the junction kept 2 bases outside the gene matches. This CDR3 has 15 residues. CDR3 loop: CASSLGGQGNNEQFF. The CDR3 bases are TGCGCCAGCAGCTTGGGGGGACAGGGGAACAATGAGCAGTTCTTC.

This sequence joins TRBV4-1 and TRBJ2-1, with 14 bases identical to TRBD2. The length of the CDR3 is 16 residues. Germline trimming cut 2 bases from V and 8 bases from J; bases unmatched to any gene: 5. Germline V lookup: CDR1 MGHRA, CDR2 YSYEKL. CDR3 sequence: CASSQKGTSGSDEQFF. The DNA of the CDR3 is TGCGCCAGCAGCCAAAAAGGGACTAGCGGGAGCGATGAGCAGTTCTTC.

The rearrangement links TRBV5-6 to TRBJ2-4; D is unresolved. CDR3 length: 13 amino acids. Trimming shortened V by 1 base and J by 7 bases, and 9 bases separated the two germline ends. The germline V gene encodes CDR1 SGHDT and CDR2 YYEEEE. The CDR3 spells CASSLSLENIQYF. The CDR3 nucleotides are TGTGCCAGCAGCTTGTCTCTAGAGAACATTCAGTACTTC.

This chain joins TRBV28 and TRBJ1-5; maybe TRBD1 (5 bases). Trimming removed 3 bases at V and 3 bases at J, with 9 bases between. The germline V gene encodes CDR1 MDHEN and CDR2 SYDVKM. The CDR3 consists of 14 residues. DNA of the CDR3: TGTGCCAGCAGTTTCAGGGAGGACAATCAGCCCCAGCATTTT. Its protein is CASSFREDNQPQHF.

The CDR3: CASSLGGLATGELFF. The CDR3 DNA follows: TGTGCCAGCAGCTTAGGGGGACTAGCCACCGGGGAGCTGTTTTTT. The chain couples TRBV7-6 to TRBJ2-2, with TRBD2 matching 9 bases. Germline V gives CDR1 SGHVS, CDR2 FNYEAQ. V trimming: 1 base; J trimming: 4 bases; junction bases outside the gene matches: 1. The length of the CDR3 is 15 residues.

J is TRBJ2-2 and V is TRBV11-3; 10 bases match TRBD1. Per germline, CDR1 SGHNT and CDR2 YENEEA. This CDR3 comprises 16 residues. Losses at the gene ends were 5 bases for V and 6 bases for J; bases not matched to a gene: 9. CDR3 sequence: CASSKRDRGAAGELFF. As DNA, the CDR3 is TGTGCCAGCAGCAAAAGGGACAGGGGAGCAGCCGGGGAGCTGTTTTTT.

V usage is TRBV28 and J usage is TRBJ1-5, with 10 bases matching TRBD1. The ends lost 5 bases at V and 2 bases at J; junction bases unmatched: 9. The CDR3 covers 17 residues. The germline gives CDR1 MDHEN, CDR2 SYDVKM. Here the CDR3 DNA reads TGTGCCAGCAGTCCATTCCGGGACAGGGGTGGCAATCAGCCCCAGCATTTT. The encoded protein is CASSPFRDRGGNQPQHF.

J is TRBJ2-7 and V is TRBV5-1; 10 nucleotides line up with TRBD2. The germline gives CDR1 SGHRS, CDR2 YFSETQ. Trimming removed 6 bases from V and 3 bases from J; junction bases left unmatched: 6. CDR3 length equals 14 residues. The CDR3 loop reads CASKRTSGNYEQYF. The DNA for the CDR3 is TGCGCCAGCAAGAGGACTAGCGGTAACTACGAGCAGTACTTC.

The chain links TRBV19 to TRBJ1-4; D ambiguous. The germline V and J ends were trimmed by 5 bases and 7 bases, with 17 bases remaining between them. The CDR3 is made up of 15 amino acids. Per the germline V gene, CDR1 is LNHDA and CDR2 is SQIVND (reference sequence). The CDR3 reads CASSPRGSTGEKLFF. CDR3 DNA: TGTGCCAGTAGTCCCCGGGGTTCAACGGGTGAAAAACTGTTTTTT. The full variable domain, with the rest looked up from reference TRBV19 and TRBJ1-4, is DGGITQSPKYLFRKEGQNVTLSCEQNLNHDAMYWYRQDPGQGLRLIYYSQIVNDFQKGDIAEGYSVSREKKESFPLTVTSAQKNPTAFYLCASSPRGSTGEKLFFGSGTQLSVL.

This chain connects TRBV18 to TRBJ1-2, with 8 positions matching TRBD1. Germline CDR1 KGHSH, CDR2 LQKENI. The V segment lost 2 bases and the J segment 4 bases; nucleotides outside the gene matches: 9. The CDR3 has 16 amino acids. The CDR3 DNA reads TGTGCCAGCTCACCAGATAAAGACAGGGGACTCTATGGCTACACCTTC. It specifies CASSPDKDRGLYGYTF.

CDR3 region: CASSRAGGLDTQYF. CDR3 DNA: TGTGCCAGCAGTAGAGCGGGAGGGCTGGATACGCAGTATTTT. This sequence joins TRBV6-1 and TRBJ2-3; TRBD2 matches at 10 bases. The V and J ends lost 5 bases and 6 bases, in that order; junction bases with no gene match: 5. CDR1 is MNHNS, CDR2 SASEGT, per germline. CDR3 size: 14 residues.

Note on this clone: The sample contains more than one DNA sequence encoding this CDR3. The chain links TRBV6-5 to TRBJ2-1, with D perhaps matching TRBD2 (6 bases). Germline V gives CDR1 MNHEY, CDR2 SVGAGI. Trimming took off 8 bases at V and 0 bases at J, with 8 bases between the two ends. The CDR3 contains 13 residues. CDR3 in amino acids: CASGGSSYNEQFF. The CDR3 DNA is TGTGCCAGCGGGGGGAGCTCCTACAATGAGCAGTTCTTC.

The chain has TRBV4-1 and TRBJ2-7, with D uncertain. Germline V gene sequence: CDR1 MGHRA, CDR2 YSYEKL. The CDR3 is 14 amino acids. V dropped 3 bases and J dropped 7 bases, with 16 bases sitting between them. This chain's CDR3 is CASSQSAGLGEQYF. For the CDR3, the DNA is TGCGCCAGCAGCCAGTCGGCCGGTCTAGGAGAGCAGTACTTC.

This clone was recorded once. The chain recombines TRBV15 with TRBJ1-2, with a tentative D call TRBD1 (6 bases). This CDR3 is built from 14 residues. The V gene's germline CDR1 is LNHNV and CDR2 YYDKDF (reference sequence). V shed 3 bases and J shed 0 bases, with 8 bases lying between them. CDR3 sequence reads: CATSRDSSNYGYTF. CDR3 DNA: TGTGCCACCAGCAGGGACAGTTCTAACTATGGCTACACCTTC.

The chain recombines TRBV5-1 with TRBJ2-1; 8 bases map to TRBD2. Germline CDR1 and CDR2: SGHRS and YFSETQ. This CDR3 is 14 amino acids long. V was clipped by 2 bases and J by 9 bases; unmatched bases: 7. CDR3 DNA sequence: TGCGCCAGCAGCTTACTAGCGGAGGGGGGTGAGCAGTTCTTC. Residues: CASSLLAEGGEQFF. Using reference TRBV5-1 and TRBJ2-1 for the parts outside the CDR3, the full variable domain is KAGVTQTPRYLIKTRGQQVTLSCSPISGHRSVSWYQQTPGQGLQFLFEYFSETQRNKGNFPGRFSGRQFSNSRSEMNVSTLELGDSALYLCASSLLAEGGEQFFGPGTRLTVL.